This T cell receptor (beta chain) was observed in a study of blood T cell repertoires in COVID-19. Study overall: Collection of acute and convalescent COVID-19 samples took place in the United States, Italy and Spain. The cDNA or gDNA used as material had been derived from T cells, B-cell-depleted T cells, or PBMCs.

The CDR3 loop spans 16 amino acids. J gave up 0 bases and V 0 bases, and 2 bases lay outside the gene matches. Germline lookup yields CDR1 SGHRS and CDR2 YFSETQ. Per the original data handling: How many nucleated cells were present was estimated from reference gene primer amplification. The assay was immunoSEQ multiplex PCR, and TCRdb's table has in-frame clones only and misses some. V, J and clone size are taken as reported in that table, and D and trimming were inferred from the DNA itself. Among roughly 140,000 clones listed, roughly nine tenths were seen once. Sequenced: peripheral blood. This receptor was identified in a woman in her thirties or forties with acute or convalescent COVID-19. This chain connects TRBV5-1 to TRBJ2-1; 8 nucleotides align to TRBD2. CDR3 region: CASSLDSGGSYNEQFF. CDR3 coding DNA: TGCGCCAGCAGCTTGGACAGCGGGGGCTCCTACAATGAGCAGTTCTTC.